This TCR beta chain was captured in a study of blood T cell repertoires in COVID-19. Source study methods: The assay estimated nucleated cells by amplifying reference gene primers. Method: immunoSEQ multiplex PCR; TCRdb's copy keeps in-frame clones and lacks some. Clone size and the V and J calls come from that table; the DNA yielded D and trimming. The sample shows 80,000 to 95,000 clones, more than 60% of them seen only once. The receptor was derived from a woman over 75 with active or convalescent COVID-19. Sequences were obtained from peripheral blood.

The CDR3 region is CASSAAGTEETQYF. DNA for the CDR3: TGTGCCAGCAGCGCTGCCGGGACAGAAGAGACCCAGTACTTC. This chain connects TRBV7-2 to TRBJ2-5, with 7 bases lining up with TRBD1. The CDR3 extends over 14 amino acids. Germline CDR1 is SGHTA and CDR2 is FQGNSA. Germline trimming cut 5 bases from V and 3 bases from J; bases unmatched to any gene: 6.